This section outlines one T cell receptor beta chain sequence together with its context. The CDR3 loop spans 14 amino acids. CDR1 and CDR2 (germline): SNHLY, FYNNEI. V lost 6 bases, J lost 4 bases, and 15 bases lay in between. TCR beta VDJ and CDR3 were profiled, and genomic DNA was the template. TCRdb independently ran MiXCR on the reads; one entry per CDR3 protein. The sample includes 60,000 to 75,000 distinct CDR3 sequences, around 55% of them seen just once. This sample is drawn from a study of CD8+CD57+ T cells in acquired aplastic anemia. The rearrangement uses TRBV2 and TRBJ1-2, with a weak D call TRBD1 (6 bases). Sequencing input: sorted CD4+, CD8+, or CD8+CD57+ T cells (not recorded which) from PBMCs. The receptor was isolated from a human donor in good health, serving as a control. CDR3 DNA: TGTGCCAGCAGGGGGACCAGGGGCCGCTATGGCTACACCTTC. This sequence encodes CASRGTRGRYGYTF.